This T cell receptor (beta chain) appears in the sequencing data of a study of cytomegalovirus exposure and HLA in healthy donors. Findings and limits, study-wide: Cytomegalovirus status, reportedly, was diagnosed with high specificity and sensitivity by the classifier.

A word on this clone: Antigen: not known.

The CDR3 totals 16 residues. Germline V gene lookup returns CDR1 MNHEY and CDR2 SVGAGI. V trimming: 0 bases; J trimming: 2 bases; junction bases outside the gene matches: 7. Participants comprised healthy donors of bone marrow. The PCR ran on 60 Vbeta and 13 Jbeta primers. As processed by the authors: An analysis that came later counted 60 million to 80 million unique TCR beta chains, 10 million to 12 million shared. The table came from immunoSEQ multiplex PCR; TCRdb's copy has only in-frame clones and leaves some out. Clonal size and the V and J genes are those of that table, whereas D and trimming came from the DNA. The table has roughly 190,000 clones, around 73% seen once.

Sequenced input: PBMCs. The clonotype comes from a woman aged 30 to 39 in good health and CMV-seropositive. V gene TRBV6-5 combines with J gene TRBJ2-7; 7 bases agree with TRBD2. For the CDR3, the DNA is TGTGCCAGCAGTTACTCGTCTAGCGGATCTACCTACGAGCAGTACTTC. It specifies CASSYSSSGSTYEQYF.